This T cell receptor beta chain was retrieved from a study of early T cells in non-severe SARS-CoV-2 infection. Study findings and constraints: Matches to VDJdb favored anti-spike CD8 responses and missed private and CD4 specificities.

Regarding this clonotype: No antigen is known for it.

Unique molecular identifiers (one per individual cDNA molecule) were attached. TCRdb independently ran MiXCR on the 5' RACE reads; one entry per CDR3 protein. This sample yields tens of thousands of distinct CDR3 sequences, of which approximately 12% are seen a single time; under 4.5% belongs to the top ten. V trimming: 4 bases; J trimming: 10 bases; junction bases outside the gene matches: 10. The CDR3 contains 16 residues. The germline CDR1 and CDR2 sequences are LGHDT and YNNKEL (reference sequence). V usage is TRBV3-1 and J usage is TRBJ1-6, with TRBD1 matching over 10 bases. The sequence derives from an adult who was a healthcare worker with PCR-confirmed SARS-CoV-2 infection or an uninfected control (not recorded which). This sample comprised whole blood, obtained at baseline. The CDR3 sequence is CASSLTPGTGDSPLHF. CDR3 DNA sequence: TGTGCCAGCAGCCTAACCCCCGGGACAGGGGACTCACCCCTCCACTTT. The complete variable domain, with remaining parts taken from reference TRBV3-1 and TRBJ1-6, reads DTAVSQTPKYLVTQMGNDKSIKCEQNLGHDTMYWYKQDSKKFLKIMFSYNNKELIINETVPNRFSPKSPDKAHLNLHINSLELGDSAVYFCASSLTPGTGDSPLHFGNGTRLTVT.